A single sample is the source of the 27 T cell receptor beta chains below, sequenced in a study of identifying expanded T cells in peripheral blood. Sequencing used immunoSEQ multiplex PCR; TCRdb keeps in-frame clones, though not all of them. The sample records roughly 100,000 clones, approximately 89% being singletons. Material: blood. These receptor sequences come from a person aged 18 to 69 in good health.

This clone has just one count. The J gene is TRBJ2-1, the V gene TRBV4-3; 7 nucleotides agree with TRBD1. V lost 3 bases to trimming and J lost 2 bases; unmatched junction nucleotides: 10. This CDR3 has 17 residues. Germline loops: CDR1 LGHNA, CDR2 YSLEER. This CDR3 is CASSQGVRDRTYNEQFF. DNA for the CDR3: TGCGCCAGCAGCCAGGGGGTCAGGGACAGAACCTACAATGAGCAGTTCTTC.

The V and J genes are TRBV5-1 and TRBJ1-3, with 7 nucleotides matching TRBD1. The CDR3 has 15 amino acids. Germline lookup yields CDR1 SGHRS and CDR2 YFSETQ. The trim removed 4 bases at V and 0 bases at J, leaving 4 bases unmatched. The CDR3 DNA reads TGCGCCAGCAGCCCGGGGACAGACTCTGGAAACACCATATATTTT. Translating it yields CASSPGTDSGNTIYF.

The chain carries TRBV9 and TRBJ2-5; D might be TRBD1 or TRBD2, each matching 5 bases. The CDR3 has 14 residues. Germline CDR1 is SGDLS and CDR2 is YYNGEE. V was clipped by 3 bases and J by 7 bases, with 16 bases between them. CDR3 sequence reads: CASSAGRGPGTQYF. CDR3 bases: TGTGCCAGCAGCGCAGGCCGGGGCCCCGGGACCCAGTACTTC.

This clone was observed a handful of times. The chain uses TRBV5-1 and TRBJ2-1; the D is unclear. The CDR3 contains 14 residues. Between the trimmed V and J ends, which lost 0 bases and 7 bases, there was a span of 11 bases. Germline CDR1 and CDR2: SGHRS and YFSETQ. The CDR3 DNA reads as TGCGCCAGCAGCTTGGCCGGCTTGAGGAATGAGCAGTTCTTC. Translated, it gives CASSLAGLRNEQFF.

V is TRBV6-5 and J is TRBJ2-5; 9 nucleotides align to TRBD2. Trimming removed 6 bases from V and 1 base from J; junction bases left unmatched: 3. Germline V gives CDR1 MNHEY, CDR2 SVGAGI. The CDR3 covers 14 residues. CDR3 nucleotides: TGTGCCAGCAGCTCACTAGCGGGCCAAGAGACCCAGTACTTC. Protein sequence: CASSSLAGQETQYF.

The sample holds a few counts of this clone. This chain uses TRBV15 with TRBJ1-5; D gene unclear. The CDR3 length is 15 residues. V was pared by 6 bases and J by 0 bases, with 12 bases between. Germline assignment: CDR1 LNHNV and CDR2 YYDKDF (reference sequence). CDR3 DNA sequence: TGTGCCACCAGGGTTTCGCTATATAGCAATCAGCCCCAGCATTTT. Residues: CATRVSLYSNQPQHF. Using reference TRBV15 and TRBJ1-5 for the parts outside the CDR3, the full variable domain is DAMVIQNPRYQVTQFGKPVTLSCSQTLNHNVMYWYQQKSSQAPKLLFHYYDKDFNNEADTPDNFQSRRPNTSFCFLDIRSPGLGDTAMYLCATRVSLYSNQPQHFGDGTRLSIL.

To note about this clone: Germline is not matched at one junction end, which may reflect a read error. The rearrangement joins TRBV27 to TRBJ2-3, with TRBD1 identical over 12 bases. The CDR3 runs 15 residues. Germline CDR1 MNHEY, CDR2 SMNVEV (reference sequence). The CDR3 loop reads CASSLWDRGRDTQYF. The CDR3 DNA reads TGTGCCAGCAGCTTATGGGACAGGGGGCGAGATACGCAGTATTTT.

The genes are TRBV2 and TRBJ2-5, with 7 bases fitting TRBD1. Germline V gene lookup returns CDR1 SNHLY and CDR2 FYNNEI. There are 15 residues in the CDR3. With V trimmed by 4 bases and J by 1 base, 6 bases remained unmatched. DNA for the CDR3: TGTGCCAGCAGTGTAGGGGGCGGAGGCCAAGAGACCCAGTACTTC. Protein sequence: CASSVGGGGQETQYF.

The chain joins TRBV19 to TRBJ1-2; no reliable D call. The germline V gene has CDR1 LNHDA and CDR2 SQIVND (reference sequence). CDR3 length: 16 amino acids. Between the trimmed V and J ends, which lost 5 bases and 8 bases, there was a span of 24 bases. The CDR3 here is CASSQSAALVGEGYTF. The CDR3 DNA reads TGTGCCAGTAGTCAATCCGCCGCGCTCGTTGGAGAAGGCTACACCTTC.

The chain combines TRBV6-1 with TRBJ2-7; 13 positions agree with TRBD2. The CDR3 is 15 amino acids. The V segment lost 7 bases and the J segment 9 bases; nucleotides outside the gene matches: 12. Germline-derived CDR1 and CDR2 are MNHNS and SASEGT. The CDR3 DNA is TGTGCCAGCACCCTAACTAGCGGGAGGGCCGATTCGCAGTACTTC. The encoded protein is CASTLTSGRADSQYF.

CDR3 nucleotides: TGTGCCAGCAGCCTGACTAGCGGGGGTAGCAATGAGCAGTTCTTC. Amino acids: CASSLTSGGSNEQFF. This chain joins TRBV12-1 and TRBJ2-1; the table assigns TRBD2, which was not confirmed against the DNA. TRBV12-1 is deemed a pseudogene. This CDR3 comprises 15 residues.

The V call is TRBV25-1, the J call TRBJ1-1; D gene unclear. CDR1 is MGHDK and CDR2 is SYGVNS in the germline V gene. This CDR3 spans 12 amino acids. V was shortened by 5 bases and J by 2 bases, with 6 bases between the two germline ends. The CDR3: CASSKSNTEAFF. CDR3 in DNA: TGTGCCAGCAGTAAGTCCAACACTGAAGCTTTCTTT.

The chain links TRBV6-5 to TRBJ1-2, with 7 bases that match TRBD1. The CDR3 spans 14 residues. Trimming took 5 bases from V and 4 from J; bases not matched to a gene: 7. Germline V gene data show CDR1 as MNHEY and CDR2 as SVGAGI. CDR3 protein: CASSQGVLVYGYTF. The CDR3 DNA is TGTGCCAGCAGTCAGGGGGTGTTAGTCTATGGCTACACCTTC.

The table lists this clone with a count of one. The chain couples TRBV7-9 to TRBJ2-2, with 12 bases identical to TRBD2. Germline CDR1 SEHNR, CDR2 FQNEAQ (reference sequence). The CDR3 runs to 16 residues. With V trimmed by 5 bases and J by 4 bases, 5 bases remained unmatched. The CDR3 sequence is CASSPGLAGATGELFF. CDR3 DNA: TGTGCCAGCAGCCCGGGACTAGCGGGCGCCACCGGGGAGCTGTTTTTT. The whole variable domain, filled in from reference TRBV7-9 and TRBJ2-2, reads DTGVSQNPRHKITKRGQNVTFRCDPISEHNRLYWYRQTLGQGPEFLTYFQNEAQLEKSRLLSDRFSAERPKGSFSTLEIQRTEQGDSAMYLCASSPGLAGATGELFFGEGSRLTVL.

The chain recombines TRBV7-3 with TRBJ2-7; D unresolved. The length of the CDR3 is 13 residues. V lost 4 bases, J lost 4 bases, and 11 bases lay in between. The germline gives CDR1 SGHTA, CDR2 FQGTGA. CDR3 amino acids: CASSSAPFYEQYF. In nucleotides, the CDR3 is TGTGCCAGCAGCTCCGCCCCATTTTACGAGCAGTACTTC.

V usage is TRBV7-8 and J usage is TRBJ1-5, with a weak D call TRBD1 (6 bases). The V and J ends lost 1 base and 6 bases respectively, with 16 bases between them. The CDR3 contains 16 residues. CDR1 is SGHVS, CDR2 FQNEAQ, per germline. The chain's CDR3 is CASSLVLGGRIQPQHF. Here the CDR3 DNA reads TGTGCCAGCAGCTTAGTCTTGGGGGGGCGGATTCAGCCCCAGCATTTT.

V and J are TRBV11-2 and TRBJ2-5, with a weak D call TRBD2 (6 bases). The ends were cut back, 5 bases at V and 0 bases at J, with 13 bases in the middle. Germline CDR1 SGHAT, CDR2 FQNNGV. This CDR3 comprises 15 residues. The CDR3, as DNA: TGTGCCAGCAGCCAATCTAGCGTCTACCAAGAGACCCAGTACTTC. This translates into CASSQSSVYQETQYF.

V is TRBV29-1 and J is TRBJ2-7; D may be TRBD1 (5 bases). V was shortened by 7 bases and J by 0 bases, with 13 bases between the two germline ends. Germline V CDR1 and CDR2: SQVTM, ANQGSEA. This CDR3 spans 13 amino acids. The CDR3 DNA sequence: TGCAGCGCCTCCCCAGACAGCTCCTACGAGCAGTACTTC. It yields the protein CSASPDSSYEQYF.

The chain joins TRBV4-1 to TRBJ2-5; D is undetermined. V was cut by 1 base and J by 3 bases, with 6 bases left in between. This CDR3 is built from 13 residues. CDR1 and CDR2 from the germline V gene are MGHRA and YSYEKL. The CDR3 DNA sequence: TGCGCCAGCAGCCAAGCAAGGGAAGAGACCCAGTACTTC. Translating gives CASSQAREETQYF.

The rearrangement links TRBV9 to TRBJ2-1; D remains unclear. The germline V and J ends were trimmed by 3 bases and 9 bases, with 10 bases remaining between them. CDR3 length: 12 amino acids. Germline CDR1 and CDR2: SGDLS and YYNGEE. The CDR3 DNA follows: TGTGCCAGCAGCGCCCCCCCGGGTGAGCAGTTCTTC. Encoded protein: CASSAPPGEQFF.

This clone occurred once. The chain links TRBV7-9 to TRBJ2-7; the D gene is possibly TRBD1 (5 bases). The CDR3 runs 16 residues. V lost 6 bases, J lost 5 bases, and 23 bases lay in between. CDR1 is SEHNR and CDR2 is FQNEAQ in the germline V gene (reference sequence). The CDR3 nucleotides read TGTGCCAGCAGTAGTTCCAAGGACATAGTGGTACACGAGCAGTACTTC. As protein: CASSSSKDIVVHEQYF.

The rearrangement links TRBV21-1 to TRBJ2-1; the DNA was not used to check the table's D call, TRBD1. TRBV21-1 is a pseudogene locus. The CDR3 length is 16 residues. The CDR3 protein is CASSKTGQGRFNEQFF. CDR3 DNA sequence: TGTGCCAGCAGCAAGACTGGACAGGGAAGGTTCAATGAGCAGTTCTTC.

The CDR3 DNA sequence: TGTGCCAGCAGTGATTTCGCTAGACAGGAAAGCTACGAGCAGTACTTC. Its translation is CASSDFARQESYEQYF. The chain couples TRBV2 to TRBJ2-7, with D maybe TRBD1 (6 bases). With 3 bases removed from V and 3 bases from J, the gap between germline ends came to 18 bases. Germline-derived CDR1 and CDR2 are SNHLY and FYNNEI. This CDR3 spans 16 amino acids.

The count of this clone is one. V usage is TRBV2 and J usage is TRBJ2-7; D might be TRBD1 (6 bases). The V end lost 6 bases, the J end lost 2 bases, and 14 bases lay between the germline ends. This CDR3 comprises 14 residues. Germline V CDR1 and CDR2: SNHLY, FYNNEI. DNA of the CDR3: TGTGCCAGCAGGAAACAGGGTACCCCCTACGAGCAGTACTTC. It is translated as CASRKQGTPYEQYF.

This clone appeared a single time. The rearrangement uses TRBV27 and TRBJ2-2; tentatively, D is TRBD1 (6 bases). This CDR3 comprises 15 residues. Germline loops: CDR1 MNHEY, CDR2 SMNVEV (reference sequence). The V gene lost 3 bases and the J gene lost 6 bases, with 14 bases spanning the gap. The CDR3 nucleotides read TGTGCCAGCAGTTTCACAGGGAAGCCGGCCGGGGAGCTGTTTTTT. Translated, it gives CASSFTGKPAGELFF.

The count of this clone is one. V and J are TRBV2 and TRBJ2-7, with 8 positions matching TRBD2. This CDR3 is 14 amino acids long. Per the germline V gene, CDR1 is SNHLY and CDR2 is FYNNEI. The ends lost 4 bases at V and 3 bases at J; junction bases unmatched: 5. CDR3 in DNA: TGTGCCAGCAGTGCCGGGGGGGATTTCTACGAGCAGTACTTC. Its translation is CASSAGGDFYEQYF.

As DNA, the CDR3 is TGCGCCAGCTTGGCAGAGCCTTTGGCCACTGAAGCTTTCTTT. Translating gives CASLAEPLATEAFF. The chain has TRBV5-1 and TRBJ1-1; D remains unclear. This CDR3 has 14 amino acids. Germline V CDR1 and CDR2: SGHRS, YFSETQ. Trimming removed 7 bases at V and 4 bases at J, with 17 bases between.